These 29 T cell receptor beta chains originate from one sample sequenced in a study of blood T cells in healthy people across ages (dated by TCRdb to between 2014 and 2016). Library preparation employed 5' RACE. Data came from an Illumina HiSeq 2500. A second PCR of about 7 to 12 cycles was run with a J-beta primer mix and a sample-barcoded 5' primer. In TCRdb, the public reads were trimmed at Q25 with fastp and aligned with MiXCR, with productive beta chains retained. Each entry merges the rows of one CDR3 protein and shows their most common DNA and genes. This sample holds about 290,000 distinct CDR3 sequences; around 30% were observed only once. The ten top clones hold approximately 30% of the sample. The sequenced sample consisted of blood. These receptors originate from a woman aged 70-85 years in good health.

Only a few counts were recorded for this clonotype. CDR3 coding DNA: TGTGCCAGCAGCCAAGGACAGGGCCAATTCAACTATGGCTACACCTTC. This sequence encodes CASSQGQGQFNYGYTF. The J gene is TRBJ1-2, the V gene TRBV6-5, with 8 bases matching TRBD1. The J segment lost 2 bases and the V segment lost 6 bases, leaving 11 bases of the junction unmatched. Germline lookup yields CDR1 MNHEY and CDR2 SVGAGI. CDR3 length: 16 amino acids.

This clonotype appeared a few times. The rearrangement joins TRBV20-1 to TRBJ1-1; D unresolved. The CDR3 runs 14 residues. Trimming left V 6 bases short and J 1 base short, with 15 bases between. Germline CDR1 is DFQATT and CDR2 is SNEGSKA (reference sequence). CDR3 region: CSADVTEQNTEAFF. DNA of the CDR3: TGCAGTGCGGATGTGACTGAGCAGAACACTGAAGCTTTCTTT.

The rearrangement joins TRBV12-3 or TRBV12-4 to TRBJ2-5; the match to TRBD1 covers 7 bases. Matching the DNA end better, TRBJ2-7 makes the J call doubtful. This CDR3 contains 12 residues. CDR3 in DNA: TGTGCCAGCAATACAGGGGCCTACGAGCAGTACTTC. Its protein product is CASNTGAYEQYF.

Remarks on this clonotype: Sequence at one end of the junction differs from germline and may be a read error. The CDR3 here is CTSSFFGDEKLFF. The CDR3 nucleotides read TGTACCAGCAGTTTTTTCGGTGATGAAAAACTGTTTTTT. The chain is built from TRBV12-3 or TRBV12-4 and TRBJ1-4; D remains ambiguous. This CDR3 has 13 residues.

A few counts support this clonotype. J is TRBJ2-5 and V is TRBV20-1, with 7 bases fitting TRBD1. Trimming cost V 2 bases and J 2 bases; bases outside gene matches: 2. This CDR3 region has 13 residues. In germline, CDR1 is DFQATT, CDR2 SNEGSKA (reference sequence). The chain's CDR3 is CSARKTGQETQYF. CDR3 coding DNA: TGCAGTGCTAGAAAGACAGGGCAAGAGACCCAGTACTTC.

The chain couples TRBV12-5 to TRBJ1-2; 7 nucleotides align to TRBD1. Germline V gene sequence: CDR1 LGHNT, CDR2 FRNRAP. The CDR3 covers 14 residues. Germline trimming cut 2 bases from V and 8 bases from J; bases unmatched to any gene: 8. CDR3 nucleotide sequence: TGTGCTAGTGGTTTGAACTCCGGGACAGAAGGCTACACCTTC. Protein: CASGLNSGTEGYTF.

CDR3 nucleotide sequence: TGTGCCAGCAGTTACGCGCCCACCTACGAGCAGTACTTC. Its translation: CASSYAPTYEQYF. The V call is TRBV6-5, the J call TRBJ2-7; D gene uncertain. CDR3 size: 13 residues. V shed 2 bases and J shed 2 bases, with 7 bases lying between them. Germline lookup yields CDR1 MNHEY and CDR2 SVGAGI.

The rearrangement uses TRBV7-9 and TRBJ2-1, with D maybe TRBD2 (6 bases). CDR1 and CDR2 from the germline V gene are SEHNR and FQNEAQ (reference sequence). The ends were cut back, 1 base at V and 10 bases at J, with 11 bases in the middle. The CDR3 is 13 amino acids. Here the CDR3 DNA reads TGTGCCAGCAGCTTAGTAGGGACTTGGGAGCAGTTCTTC. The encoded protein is CASSLVGTWEQFF.

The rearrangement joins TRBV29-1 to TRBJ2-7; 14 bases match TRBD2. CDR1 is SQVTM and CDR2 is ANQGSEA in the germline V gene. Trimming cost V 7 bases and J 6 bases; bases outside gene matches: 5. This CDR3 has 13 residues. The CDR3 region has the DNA TGCAGCGGCACCGGGACTAGCGGGAGCGAGCAGTACTTC. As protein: CSGTGTSGSEQYF.

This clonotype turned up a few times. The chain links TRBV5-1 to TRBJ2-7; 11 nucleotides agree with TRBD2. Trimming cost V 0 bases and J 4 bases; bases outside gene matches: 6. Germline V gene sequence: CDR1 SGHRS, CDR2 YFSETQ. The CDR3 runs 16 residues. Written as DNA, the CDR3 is TGCGCCAGCAGCTTGGCCGGGACTAGCGGAGCTTACGAGCAGTACTTC. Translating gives CASSLAGTSGAYEQYF.

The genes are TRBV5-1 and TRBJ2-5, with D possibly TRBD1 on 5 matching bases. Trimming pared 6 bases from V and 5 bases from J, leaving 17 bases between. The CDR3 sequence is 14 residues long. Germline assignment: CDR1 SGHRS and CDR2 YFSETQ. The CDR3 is CASNAGQRWETQYF. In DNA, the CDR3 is TGCGCCAGCAACGCAGGGCAGCGTTGGGAGACCCAGTACTTC.

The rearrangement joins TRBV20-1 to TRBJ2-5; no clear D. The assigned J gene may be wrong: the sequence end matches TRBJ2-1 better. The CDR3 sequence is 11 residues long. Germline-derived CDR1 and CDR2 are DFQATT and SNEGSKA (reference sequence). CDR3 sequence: CSARGPNEQFF. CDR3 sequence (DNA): TGCAGTGCTAGAGGCCCGAATGAGCAGTTCTTC.

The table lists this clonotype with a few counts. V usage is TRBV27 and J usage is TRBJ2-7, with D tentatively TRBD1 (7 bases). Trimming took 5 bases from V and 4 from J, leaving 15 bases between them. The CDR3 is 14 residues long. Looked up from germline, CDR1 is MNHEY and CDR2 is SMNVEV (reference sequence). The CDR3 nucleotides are TGTGCCAGCAGTCTGCGGGACAGCCAATACGAGCAGTACTTC. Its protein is CASSLRDSQYEQYF.

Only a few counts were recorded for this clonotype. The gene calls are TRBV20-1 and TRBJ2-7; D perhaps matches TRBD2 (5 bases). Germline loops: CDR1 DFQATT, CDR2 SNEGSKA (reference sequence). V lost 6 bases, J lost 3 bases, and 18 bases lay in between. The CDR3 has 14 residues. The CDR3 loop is CSAIKGGGFYEQYF. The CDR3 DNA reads TGCAGTGCCATAAAAGGTGGAGGATTCTACGAGCAGTACTTC.

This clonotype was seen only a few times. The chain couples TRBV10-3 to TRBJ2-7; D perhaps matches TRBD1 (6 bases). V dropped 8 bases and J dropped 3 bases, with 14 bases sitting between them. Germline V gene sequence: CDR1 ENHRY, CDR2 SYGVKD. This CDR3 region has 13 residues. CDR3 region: CAIHREVGYEQYF. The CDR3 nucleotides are TGTGCCATCCACAGGGAAGTTGGCTACGAGCAGTACTTC.

CDR3 in amino acids: CASSLDSFSYNEQFF. CDR3 DNA: TGTGCCAGCAGCCTAGACAGCTTCTCCTACAATGAGCAGTTCTTC. The genes are TRBV12-3 or TRBV12-4 and TRBJ2-1; perhaps TRBD1 as D (5 bases). Trimming pared 6 bases from V and 0 bases from J, leaving 12 bases between. CDR3 length: 15 amino acids.

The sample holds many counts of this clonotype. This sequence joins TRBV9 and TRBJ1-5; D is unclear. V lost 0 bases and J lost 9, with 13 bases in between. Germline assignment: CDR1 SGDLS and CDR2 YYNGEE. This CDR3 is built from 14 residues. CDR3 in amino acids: CASSVVAGRRPQHF. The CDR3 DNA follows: TGTGCCAGCAGCGTAGTAGCCGGTCGGCGGCCCCAGCATTTT.

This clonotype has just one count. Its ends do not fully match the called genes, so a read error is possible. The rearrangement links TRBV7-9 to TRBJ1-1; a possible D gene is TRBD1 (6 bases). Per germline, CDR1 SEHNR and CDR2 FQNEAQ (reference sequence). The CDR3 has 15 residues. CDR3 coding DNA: TGTGCCAGCAGCTCCCGTACCCGGGACATTCCTGAAGCTTCCTTT. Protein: CASSSRTRDIPEASF.

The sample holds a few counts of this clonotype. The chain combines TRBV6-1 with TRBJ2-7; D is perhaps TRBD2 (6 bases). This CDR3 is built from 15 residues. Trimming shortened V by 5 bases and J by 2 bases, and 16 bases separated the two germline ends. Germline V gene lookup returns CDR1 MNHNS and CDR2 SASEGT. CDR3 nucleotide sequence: TGTGCCAGCAGTCTGGCGGGACTTCAGACCTACGAGCAGTACTTC. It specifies CASSLAGLQTYEQYF.

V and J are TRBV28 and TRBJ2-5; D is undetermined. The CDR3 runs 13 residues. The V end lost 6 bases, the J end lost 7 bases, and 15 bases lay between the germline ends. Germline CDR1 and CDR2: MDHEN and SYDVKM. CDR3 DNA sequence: TGTGCCAGCAGCCGTGGCCCCCCTCCGACCCAGTACTTC. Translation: CASSRGPPPTQYF. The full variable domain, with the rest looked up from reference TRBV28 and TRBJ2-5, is DVKVTQSSRYLVKRTGEKVFLECVQDMDHENMFWYRQDPGLGLRLIYFSYDVKMKEKGDIPEGYSVSREKKERFSLILESASTNQTSMYLCASSRGPPPTQYFGPGTRLLVL.

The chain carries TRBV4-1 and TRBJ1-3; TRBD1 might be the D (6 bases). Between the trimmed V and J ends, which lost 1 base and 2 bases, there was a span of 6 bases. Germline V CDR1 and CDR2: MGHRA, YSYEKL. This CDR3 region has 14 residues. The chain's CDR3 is CASSQAGAGNTIYF. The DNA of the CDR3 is TGCGCCAGCAGCCAAGCAGGGGCTGGAAACACCATATATTTT.

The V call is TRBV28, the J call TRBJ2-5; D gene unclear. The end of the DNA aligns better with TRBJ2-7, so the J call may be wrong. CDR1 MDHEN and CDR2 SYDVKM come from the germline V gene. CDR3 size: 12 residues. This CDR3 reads CASSYDTYEQYF. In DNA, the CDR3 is TGTGCCAGCAGTTACGACACCTACGAGCAGTACTTC.

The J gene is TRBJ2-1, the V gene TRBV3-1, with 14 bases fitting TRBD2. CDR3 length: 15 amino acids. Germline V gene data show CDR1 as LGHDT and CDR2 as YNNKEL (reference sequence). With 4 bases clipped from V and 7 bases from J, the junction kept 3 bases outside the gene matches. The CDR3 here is CASSLWTSGRNEQFF. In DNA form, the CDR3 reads TGTGCCAGCAGCCTCTGGACTAGCGGGAGGAATGAGCAGTTCTTC.

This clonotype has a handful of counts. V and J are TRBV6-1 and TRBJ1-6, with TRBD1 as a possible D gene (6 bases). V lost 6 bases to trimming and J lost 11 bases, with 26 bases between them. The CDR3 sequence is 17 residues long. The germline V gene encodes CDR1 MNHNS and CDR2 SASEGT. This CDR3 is CASRPDRRAHLMTPLHF. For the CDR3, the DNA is TGTGCCAGCAGACCAGACAGGAGGGCCCATCTGATGACACCCCTCCACTTT.

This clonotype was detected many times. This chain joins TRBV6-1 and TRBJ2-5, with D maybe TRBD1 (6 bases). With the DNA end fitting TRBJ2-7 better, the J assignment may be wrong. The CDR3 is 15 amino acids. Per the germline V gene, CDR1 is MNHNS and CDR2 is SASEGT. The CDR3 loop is CASRQGVDPPYEQYF. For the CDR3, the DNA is TGTGCCAGCAGACAGGGAGTTGATCCGCCCTACGAGCAGTACTTC.

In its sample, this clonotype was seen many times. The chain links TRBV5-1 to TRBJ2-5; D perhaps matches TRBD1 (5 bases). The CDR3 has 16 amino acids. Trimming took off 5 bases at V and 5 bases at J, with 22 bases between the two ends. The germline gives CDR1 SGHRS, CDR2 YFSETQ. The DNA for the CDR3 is TGCGCCAGCAGAAACAGACAGTTCTCGAGTATCGAGACCCAGTACTTC. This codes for CASRNRQFSSIETQYF.

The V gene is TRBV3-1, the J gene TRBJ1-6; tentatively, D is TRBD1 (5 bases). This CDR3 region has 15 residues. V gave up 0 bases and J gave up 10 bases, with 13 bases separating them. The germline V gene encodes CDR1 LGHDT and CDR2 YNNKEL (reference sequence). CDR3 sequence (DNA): TGTGCCAGCAGCCAAGATTTCAGGGTTCGGTCACCCCTCCACTTT. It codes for CASSQDFRVRSPLHF.

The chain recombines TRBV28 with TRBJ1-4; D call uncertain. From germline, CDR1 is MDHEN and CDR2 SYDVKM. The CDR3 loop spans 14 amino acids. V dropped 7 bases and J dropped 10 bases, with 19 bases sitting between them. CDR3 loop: CASKPGRGFGKLFF. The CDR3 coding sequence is TGTGCCAGCAAGCCGGGCCGGGGTTTTGGAAAACTGTTTTTT.

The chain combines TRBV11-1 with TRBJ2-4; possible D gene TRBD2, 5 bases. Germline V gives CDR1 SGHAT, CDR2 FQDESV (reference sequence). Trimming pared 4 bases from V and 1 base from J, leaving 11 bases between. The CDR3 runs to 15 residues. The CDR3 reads CASSSIERAKNIQYF. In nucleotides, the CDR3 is TGTGCCAGCAGCTCGATCGAGCGGGCCAAAAACATTCAGTACTTC.